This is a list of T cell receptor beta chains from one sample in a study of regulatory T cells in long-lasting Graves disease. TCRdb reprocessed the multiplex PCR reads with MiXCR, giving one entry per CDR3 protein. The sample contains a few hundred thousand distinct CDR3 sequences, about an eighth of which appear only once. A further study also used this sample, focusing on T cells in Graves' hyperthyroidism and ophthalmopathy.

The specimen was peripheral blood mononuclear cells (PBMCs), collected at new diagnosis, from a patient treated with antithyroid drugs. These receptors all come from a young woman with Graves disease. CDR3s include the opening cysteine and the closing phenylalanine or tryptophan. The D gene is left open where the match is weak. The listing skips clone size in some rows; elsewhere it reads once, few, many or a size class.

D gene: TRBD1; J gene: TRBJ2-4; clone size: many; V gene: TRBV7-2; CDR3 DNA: TGTGCCAGCAGCTTAAGACAGGGGTGGACCAAAAACATTCAGTACTTC; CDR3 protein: CASSLRQGWTKNIQYF
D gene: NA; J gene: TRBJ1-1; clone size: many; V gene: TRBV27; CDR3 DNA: TGTGCCAGCAGATTCGGGACGGTGAACACTGAAGCTTTCTTT; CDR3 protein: CASRFGTVNTEAFF
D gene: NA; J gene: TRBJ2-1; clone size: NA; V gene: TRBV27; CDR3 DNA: TGTGCCAGCAGTCCTCTAGGTCCTTTAGGCTACAATGAGCAGTTCTTC; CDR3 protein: CASSPLGPLGYNEQFF
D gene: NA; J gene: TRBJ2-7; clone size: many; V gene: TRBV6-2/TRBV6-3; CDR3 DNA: TGTGCCAGCAGTTACTTCGGGAGCTCCTACGAGCAGTACTTC; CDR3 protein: CASSYFGSSYEQYF
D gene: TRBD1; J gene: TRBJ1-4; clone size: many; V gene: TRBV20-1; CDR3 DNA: TGCAGTGCTACTACAGGGGATCGAAGTGAAAAACTGTTTTTT; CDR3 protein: CSATTGDRSEKLFF
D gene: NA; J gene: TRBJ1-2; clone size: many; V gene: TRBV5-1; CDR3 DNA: TGCGCCAGCAGCTTGGGATATGGCTATGGCTACACCTTC; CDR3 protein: CASSLGYGYGYTF
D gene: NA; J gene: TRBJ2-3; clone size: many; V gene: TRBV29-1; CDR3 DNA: TGCAGCGTTGAAAAGGGGGCAGATACGCAGTATTTT; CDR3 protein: CSVEKGADTQYF
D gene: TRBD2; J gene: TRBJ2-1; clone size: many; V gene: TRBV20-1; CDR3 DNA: TGCAGTGCTTCACTTGGAGCGGGAGGTTGGGATGAGCAGTTCTTC; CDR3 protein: CSASLGAGGWDEQFF
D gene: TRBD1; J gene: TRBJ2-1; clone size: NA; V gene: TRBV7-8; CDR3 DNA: TGTGCCAGCAGCCGGACAGGGGGTGTGTACAATGAGCAGTTCTTC; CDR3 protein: CASSRTGGVYNEQFF
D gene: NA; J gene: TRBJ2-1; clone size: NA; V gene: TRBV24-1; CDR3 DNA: TGTGCCACCAGTGATTTGTCTGGCGGGATCTACAATGAGCAGTTCTTC; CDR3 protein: CATSDLSGGIYNEQFF
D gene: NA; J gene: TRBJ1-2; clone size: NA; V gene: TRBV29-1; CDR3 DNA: TGCAGCGTTTCCCGGGGCGCGAACGGAATCGGTGGCTACACCTTC; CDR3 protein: CSVSRGANGIGGYTF
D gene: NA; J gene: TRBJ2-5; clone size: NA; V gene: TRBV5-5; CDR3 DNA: TGTGCCAGCAGCTTGCGTACAGGGTTGGAGACCCAGTACTTC; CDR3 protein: CASSLRTGLETQYF
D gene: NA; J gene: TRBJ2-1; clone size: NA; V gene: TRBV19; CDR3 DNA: TGTGCCAGTAGTATAATCGCGAGCTCCTACAATGAGCAGTTCTTC; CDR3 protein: CASSIIASSYNEQFF
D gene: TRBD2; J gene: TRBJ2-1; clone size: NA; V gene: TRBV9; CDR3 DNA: TGTGCCAGCAGCATCGGGGGGGCCGCCTACAATGAGCAGTTCTTC; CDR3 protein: CASSIGGAAYNEQFF
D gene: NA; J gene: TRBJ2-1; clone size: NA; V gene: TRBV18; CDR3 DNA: TGTGCCAGCTCACCTCCGGACAGATACAATGAGCAGTTCTTC; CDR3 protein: CASSPPDRYNEQFF
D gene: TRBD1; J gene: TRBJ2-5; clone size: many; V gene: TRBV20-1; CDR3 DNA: TGCAGCGCACTACAGGGGGCAGGGGAGACCCAGTACTTC; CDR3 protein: CSALQGAGETQYF
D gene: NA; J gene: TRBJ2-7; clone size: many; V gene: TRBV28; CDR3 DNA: TGTGCCAGCAGGTGGGGTTTAACACGGGGCGACTACGAGCAGTACTTC; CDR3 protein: CASRWGLTRGDYEQYF
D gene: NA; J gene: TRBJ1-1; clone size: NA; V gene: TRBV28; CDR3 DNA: TGTGCCAGCAGTTTAGGACTTGGGCAGGGTGAAGCTTTCTTT; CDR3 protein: CASSLGLGQGEAFF
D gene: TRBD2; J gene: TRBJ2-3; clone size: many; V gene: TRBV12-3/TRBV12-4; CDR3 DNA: TGTGCCAGTGTGACTAGCGGGGAGATATCTGCAGATACGCAGTATTTT; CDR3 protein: CASVTSGEISADTQYF
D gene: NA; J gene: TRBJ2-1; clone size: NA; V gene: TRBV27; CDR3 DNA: TGTGCCAGCAGTTTTCCAGGGACAGAGCAGTTCTTC; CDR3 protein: CASSFPGTEQFF
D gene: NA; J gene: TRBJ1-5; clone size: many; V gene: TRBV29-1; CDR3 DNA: TGCAGCGTTGCCGAAGGGGGTCCGCCCCAGCATTTT; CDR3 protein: CSVAEGGPPQHF
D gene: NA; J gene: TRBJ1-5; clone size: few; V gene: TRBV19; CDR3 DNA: TGTGCCAGTACTCTGGGGGCCGACAATCAGCCCCAGCATTTT; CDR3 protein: CASTLGADNQPQHF
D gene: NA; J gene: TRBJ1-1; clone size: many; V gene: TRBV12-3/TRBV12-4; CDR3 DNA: TGTGCCAGCAGTCCGGCATCCCGCGCGAACACTGAAGCTTTCTTT; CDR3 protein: CASSPASRANTEAFF
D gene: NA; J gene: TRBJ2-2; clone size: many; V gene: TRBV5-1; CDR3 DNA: TGCGCCAGCACTCCCCGGAGGGTGGATCGCACCGGGGAGCTGTTTTTT; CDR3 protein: CASTPRRVDRTGELFF
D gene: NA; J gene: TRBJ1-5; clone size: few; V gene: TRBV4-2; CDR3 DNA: TGTGCCAGCAGCCAAGATCCCAGGATCAATCAGCCCCAGCATTTT; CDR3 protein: CASSQDPRINQPQHF